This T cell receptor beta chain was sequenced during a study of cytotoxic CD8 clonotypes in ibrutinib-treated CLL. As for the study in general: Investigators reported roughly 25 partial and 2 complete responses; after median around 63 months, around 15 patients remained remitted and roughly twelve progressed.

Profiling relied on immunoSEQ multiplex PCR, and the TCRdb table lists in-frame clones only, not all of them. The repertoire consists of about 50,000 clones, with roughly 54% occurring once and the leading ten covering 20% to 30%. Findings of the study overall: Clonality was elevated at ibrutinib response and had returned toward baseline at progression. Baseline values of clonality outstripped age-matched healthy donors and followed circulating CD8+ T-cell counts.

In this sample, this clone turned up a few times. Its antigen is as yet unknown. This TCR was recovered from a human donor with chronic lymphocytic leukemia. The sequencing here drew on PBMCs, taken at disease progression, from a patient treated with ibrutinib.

CDR3 residues: CASSSGPGTQYF. The CDR3 DNA sequence: TGTGCCAGCAGTTCGGGTCCTGGGACCCAGTACTTC. The V call is TRBV6-6, the J call TRBJ2-5; D ambiguous. The CDR3 contains 12 residues. Germline V lookup: CDR1 MNHNY, CDR2 SVGAGI (reference sequence). V was clipped by 4 bases and J by 7 bases, with 10 bases between them.